These 13 T cell receptor beta chains were all obtained from the same sample, sequenced in a study of cytomegalovirus exposure and HLA in healthy donors. PCR primers comprised 60 Vbeta and 13 Jbeta primers. Clones were read by immunoSEQ multiplex PCR, and TCRdb kept only the in-frame ones, dropping some. The table has about 210,000 clones, about 85% seen once. Sequencing was carried out using PBMCs. These receptors were collected from a woman in her fifties or sixties in good health and CMV-seropositive.

This clone has more than one count but fewer than ten. The CDR3 region is CASSGSETDEKLFF. DNA of the CDR3: TGTGCCAGCTCCGGGTCTGAGACAGATGAAAAACTGTTTTTT. The chain has TRBV18 and TRBJ1-4; perhaps TRBD1 as D (5 bases). The CDR3 loop spans 14 amino acids. Trimming took off 6 bases at V and 6 bases at J, with 14 bases between the two ends. The V gene's germline CDR1 is KGHSH and CDR2 LQKENI.

The chain joins TRBV7-8 to TRBJ2-1, with 8 bases lining up with TRBD1. CDR1 and CDR2 from the germline V gene are SGHVS and FQNEAQ. Unmatched junction bases numbered 2, after V lost 1 base and J lost 6 bases. This CDR3 has 14 amino acids. CDR3 amino acids: CASSLEQGVNEQFF. CDR3 nucleotides: TGTGCCAGCAGCTTAGAACAGGGGGTCAATGAGCAGTTCTTC.

The chain combines TRBV6-6 with TRBJ2-3; 7 nucleotides match TRBD2. V trimming: 8 bases; J trimming: 1 base; junction bases outside the gene matches: 12. This CDR3 is 16 amino acids long. Germline V gives CDR1 MNHNY, CDR2 SVGAGI (reference sequence). The DNA for the CDR3 is TGTGCCAGCGCTACTGGAGGACGGGGGGGCACAGATACGCAGTATTTT. Its protein product is CASATGGRGGTDTQYF.

CDR3 nucleotides: TGTGCCAGCTCCGCCGCGCTGACAGGGGACTATGGCTACACCTTC. Protein sequence: CASSAALTGDYGYTF. The rearrangement uses TRBV18 and TRBJ1-2; 8 nucleotides line up with TRBD1. Per the germline V gene, CDR1 is KGHSH and CDR2 is LQKENI. This CDR3 is built from 15 residues. V shed 6 bases, J shed 3 bases, and the junction held 9 bases outside the gene matches.

The chain carries TRBV30 and TRBJ1-1, with 8 positions matching TRBD1. Per germline, CDR1 GTSNPN and CDR2 SVGIG (reference sequence). V gave up 2 bases and J gave up 7 bases; unmatched junction bases: 9. The CDR3 sequence is 14 residues long. CDR3 coding DNA: TGTGCCTGGAGTTCCGGGACAGGAACCGATGAAGCTTTCTTT. Translation gives CAWSSGTGTDEAFF.

J is TRBJ2-2 and V is TRBV18; D is perhaps TRBD2 (6 bases). The CDR3 extends over 17 amino acids. V lost 4 bases, J lost 0 bases, and 15 bases lay in between. CDR1 and CDR2 from the germline V gene are KGHSH and LQKENI. The CDR3 coding sequence is TGTGCCAGCTCACGATCTTGGAGGGGATCGAACACCGGGGAGCTGTTTTTT. This encodes CASSRSWRGSNTGELFF.

The chain combines TRBV27 with TRBJ2-3; D possibly corresponds to TRBD1 (6 bases). Germline-derived CDR1 and CDR2 are MNHEY and SMNVEV (reference sequence). The CDR3 extends over 15 amino acids. Trimming removed 0 bases at V and 3 bases at J, with 10 bases between. The CDR3 DNA follows: TGTGCCAGCAGTTTATCGAGGCAGGGGACAGATACGCAGTATTTT. Protein product: CASSLSRQGTDTQYF.

The V call is TRBV5-8, the J call TRBJ1-5; the D is unclear. V lost 0 bases and J 4 bases, leaving 14 bases between the germline ends. Germline CDR1 and CDR2: SGHTS and YDEGEE. This CDR3 is built from 16 residues. Here the CDR3 DNA reads TGTGCCAGCAGCTTGGAGCCAGGCAGCAGAAATCAGCCCCAGCATTTT. This codes for CASSLEPGSRNQPQHF.

For the CDR3, the DNA is TGCGCCAGCAGCCTCTGGGGAGCCCTTGGGGCCAAAAACATTCAGTACTTC. Protein: CASSLWGALGAKNIQYF. The chain recombines TRBV4-1 with TRBJ2-4, with a possible D match to TRBD2 (5 bases). The CDR3 is 17 amino acids. CDR1 is MGHRA and CDR2 is YSYEKL in the germline V gene. V lost 4 bases to trimming and J lost 1 base, with 17 bases between them.

CDR3 loop: CASSIGGDRDSGANVLTF. The CDR3 DNA reads as TGTGCCAGTAGTATAGGAGGGGACAGGGACTCTGGGGCCAACGTCCTGACTTTC. V gene TRBV19 combines with J gene TRBJ2-6; TRBD1 agrees at 9 bases. The germline gives CDR1 LNHDA, CDR2 SQIVND (reference sequence). This CDR3 comprises 18 residues. With V trimmed by 1 base and J by 0 bases, 4 bases remained unmatched.

This clone was detected once. The chain combines TRBV12-5 with TRBJ2-5; 7 bases are shared with TRBD1. The germline V gene has CDR1 LGHNT and CDR2 FRNRAP. This CDR3 region has 15 residues. Unmatched junction bases numbered 4, after V lost 1 base and J lost 2 bases. The CDR3 DNA reads TGTGCTAGTGGTTTGGGCTGGGGACAGCAAGAGACCCAGTACTTC. It codes for CASGLGWGQQETQYF.

This chain joins TRBV30 and TRBJ1-2; TRBD1 agrees at 7 bases. This CDR3 has 14 residues. V shed 3 bases, J shed 4 bases, and the junction held 8 bases outside the gene matches. Looked up from germline, CDR1 is GTSNPN and CDR2 is SVGIG (reference sequence). The CDR3, as DNA: TGTGCCTGGAGCGTCCTAAGACAGGGCTATGGCTACACCTTC. The encoded protein is CAWSVLRQGYGYTF.

The chain couples TRBV30 to TRBJ1-1, with TRBD1 identical over 7 bases. Per germline, CDR1 GTSNPN and CDR2 SVGIG (reference sequence). The V and J ends lost 2 bases and 2 bases, in that order; junction bases with no gene match: 5. The CDR3 is 14 residues long. The CDR3 DNA reads TGTGCCTGGAGTATCACAGGGGTCAACACTGAAGCTTTCTTT. It translates to CAWSITGVNTEAFF.